The 24 T cell receptor beta chains given below trace back to one sample, sequenced in a study of technical replicates of blood from a few donors. Method: immunoSEQ multiplex PCR; TCRdb's copy keeps in-frame clones and lacks some. The table records about 68,000 clones, 95% to 98% of them present only once. Sequenced sample: T cells isolated from PBMCs. The source of these receptors is a human donor in good health.

This chain connects TRBV6-1 to TRBJ2-3; 9 bases are a match to TRBD2. Losses at the gene ends were 8 bases for V and 2 bases for J; bases not matched to a gene: 8. CDR3 length: 15 amino acids. The germline gives CDR1 MNHNS, CDR2 SASEGT. The CDR3: CASLRLAAITDTQYF. The CDR3 nucleotides read TGTGCCAGCCTGAGACTAGCGGCGATCACAGATACGCAGTATTTT.

V is TRBV5-1 and J is TRBJ2-5, with D possibly matching TRBD2 (5 bases). The CDR3 length is 15 residues. Germline V gene sequence: CDR1 SGHRS, CDR2 YFSETQ. Between the trimmed V and J ends, which lost 1 base and 5 bases, there was a span of 15 bases. The CDR3 nucleotides are TGCGCCAGCAGCTTGCGGCTCGGGGAAAGCGAGACCCAGTACTTC. Protein sequence: CASSLRLGESETQYF. Filled out from reference TRBV5-1 and TRBJ2-5, the complete variable domain reads KAGVTQTPRYLIKTRGQQVTLSCSPISGHRSVSWYQQTPGQGLQFLFEYFSETQRNKGNFPGRFSGRQFSNSRSEMNVSTLELGDSALYLCASSLRLGESETQYFGPGTRLLVL.

This clone showed up just once. This chain connects TRBV7-2 to TRBJ2-7; possible D gene TRBD1, 6 bases. The V gene's germline CDR1 is SGHTA and CDR2 FQGNSA. Between the trimmed V and J ends, which lost 5 bases and 2 bases, there was a span of 10 bases. The CDR3 extends over 13 amino acids. The DNA of the CDR3 is TGTGCCAGCAGCCACGGGACACCCTACGAGCAGTACTTC. Amino acid sequence: CASSHGTPYEQYF.

The rearrangement joins TRBV11-2 to TRBJ2-2, with 11 bases aligning to TRBD2. Germline-derived CDR1 and CDR2 are SGHAT and FQNNGV. V shed 6 bases, J shed 3 bases, and the junction held 3 bases outside the gene matches. CDR3 length equals 15 residues. The CDR3 nucleotides are TGTGCCAGCAGTTCGGGACTAGCGGACACCGGGGAGCTGTTTTTT. Residues: CASSSGLADTGELFF.

This chain joins TRBV6-6 and TRBJ1-1; D perhaps matches TRBD1 (5 bases). Trimming removed 7 bases at V and 2 bases at J, with 14 bases between. This CDR3 is 14 amino acids long. Germline-derived CDR1 and CDR2 are MNHNY and SVGAGI (reference sequence). The CDR3 DNA sequence: TGTGCCAGCAAAAAAGCGGGGGGTAACACTGAAGCTTTCTTT. Translated: CASKKAGGNTEAFF.

The chain is built from TRBV6-5 and TRBJ2-5; 10 positions match TRBD2. The junction had 3 bases not matched to a gene; V was cut back by 5 bases and J by 0 bases. The germline gives CDR1 MNHEY, CDR2 SVGAGI. The CDR3 is 15 amino acids. CDR3 region: CASSKTSGYQETQYF. The CDR3 DNA reads as TGTGCCAGCAGTAAGACTAGCGGGTACCAAGAGACCCAGTACTTC.

Comments on this clone: A read error may produce the germline difference seen at one junction end. This chain links TRBV7-7 with TRBJ2-5; 8 positions agree with TRBD2. The length of the CDR3 is 15 residues. Germline CDR1 and CDR2: SSHAT and FNYEAQ (reference sequence). As DNA, the CDR3 is TGTGCTAGCAGCTTAGGAGCGGGAGTAGGCGAGACCCAGTACTTC. Its protein product is CASSLGAGVGETQYF.

This clone has only one observation. The J gene is TRBJ2-5, the V gene TRBV19; TRBD2 aligns across 9 bases. The junction had 2 bases not matched to a gene; V was cut back by 3 bases and J by 3 bases. The CDR3 contains 14 residues. The V gene's germline CDR1 is LNHDA and CDR2 SQIVND (reference sequence). CDR3 region: CASSMLAGKETQYF. Written as DNA, the CDR3 is TGTGCCAGTAGTATGCTAGCGGGAAAAGAGACCCAGTACTTC. The variable domain in full, with the rest retrieved from reference TRBV19 and TRBJ2-5, is DGGITQSPKYLFRKEGQNVTLSCEQNLNHDAMYWYRQDPGQGLRLIYYSQIVNDFQKGDIAEGYSVSREKKESFPLTVTSAQKNPTAFYLCASSMLAGKETQYFGPGTRLLVL.

This rearrangement joins TRBV7-3 to TRBJ2-3, with 7 positions matching TRBD2. The CDR3 covers 15 residues. The V and J ends lost 1 base and 4 bases, in that order; junction bases with no gene match: 5. Per germline, CDR1 SGHTA and CDR2 FQGTGA. CDR3 nucleotide sequence: TGTGCCAGCAGCTTAAATTTGGGACTACCAGATACGCAGTATTTT. Its translation is CASSLNLGLPDTQYF.

This rearrangement joins TRBV4-1 to TRBJ2-7, with a possible D match to TRBD2 (5 bases). Looked up from germline, CDR1 is MGHRA and CDR2 is YSYEKL. This CDR3 region has 13 residues. The V and J ends lost 4 bases and 3 bases respectively, with 10 bases between them. DNA of the CDR3: TGCGCCAGCAGCCCCCAACTAGACTACGAGCAGTACTTC. Residues: CASSPQLDYEQYF.

The chain combines TRBV30 with TRBJ2-7; D remains unclear. The CDR3 loop spans 12 amino acids. Germline CDR1 GTSNPN, CDR2 SVGIG (reference sequence). V was trimmed by 2 bases and J by 6 bases, leaving 11 bases between them. This CDR3 is CAWSREIREQYF. The CDR3 DNA is TGTGCCTGGAGTCGCGAGATCCGCGAGCAGTACTTC.

The genes are TRBV5-4 and TRBJ2-1; 9 bases are shared with TRBD1. V lost 9 bases, J lost 0 bases, and 13 bases stayed unmatched. Germline V gene sequence: CDR1 SGHNT, CDR2 YYREEE (reference sequence). The CDR3 is made up of 17 amino acids. This chain's CDR3 is CATLHAGQGSSYNEQFF. The CDR3 nucleotides read TGTGCCACCCTGCACGCCGGACAGGGGAGCTCCTACAATGAGCAGTTCTTC.

The V and J genes are TRBV29-1 and TRBJ2-5; D remains unclear. The CDR3 totals 14 residues. With 4 bases removed from V and 3 bases from J, the gap between germline ends came to 15 bases. The germline CDR1 and CDR2 sequences are SQVTM and ANQGSEA. CDR3 DNA sequence: TGCAGCGTTGTTTGGATAGCTTTAGAAGAGACCCAGTACTTC. This sequence encodes CSVVWIALEETQYF.

V and J are TRBV10-3 and TRBJ2-3; TRBD2 is a possible D gene (6 bases). Germline V lookup: CDR1 ENHRY, CDR2 SYGVKD. This CDR3 comprises 13 residues. The ends were cut back, 5 bases at V and 5 bases at J, with 11 bases in the middle. The CDR3 DNA is TGTGCCATCAGTACGGGAGTGGGAGATACGCAGTATTTT. This codes for CAISTGVGDTQYF.

V usage is TRBV28 and J usage is TRBJ1-5; 8 nucleotides match TRBD1. Germline trimming cut 3 bases from V and 8 bases from J; bases unmatched to any gene: 6. Germline CDR1 reads MDHEN; CDR2 reads SYDVKM. The CDR3 runs 14 residues. The CDR3 is CASSFGTGVEPQHF. CDR3 bases: TGTGCCAGCAGTTTTGGGACAGGTGTGGAGCCCCAGCATTTT. Using reference TRBV28 and TRBJ1-5 for the parts outside the CDR3, the full variable domain is DVKVTQSSRYLVKRTGEKVFLECVQDMDHENMFWYRQDPGLGLRLIYFSYDVKMKEKGDIPEGYSVSREKKERFSLILESASTNQTSMYLCASSFGTGVEPQHFGDGTRLSIL.

This rearrangement joins TRBV10-3 to TRBJ2-5; TRBD2 is a possible D gene (5 bases). The V end lost 3 bases, the J end lost 6 bases, and 8 bases lay between the germline ends. The germline V gene encodes CDR1 ENHRY and CDR2 SYGVKD. The CDR3 sequence is 12 residues long. The chain's CDR3 is CAISDGVQTQYF. The CDR3 nucleotides read TGTGCCATCAGTGACGGGGTACAGACCCAGTACTTC.

This chain connects TRBV5-1 to TRBJ1-5; no firm D call. This CDR3 is built from 15 residues. Germline V gives CDR1 SGHRS, CDR2 YFSETQ. V shed 0 bases and J shed 0 bases, with 7 bases lying between them. The CDR3 bases are TGCGCCAGCAGCTTGGATACCTATAGCAATCAGCCCCAGCATTTT. Translated: CASSLDTYSNQPQHF. Drawing the rest from reference TRBV5-1 and TRBJ1-5, the complete variable domain is KAGVTQTPRYLIKTRGQQVTLSCSPISGHRSVSWYQQTPGQGLQFLFEYFSETQRNKGNFPGRFSGRQFSNSRSEMNVSTLELGDSALYLCASSLDTYSNQPQHFGDGTRLSIL.

This clone was recorded only once. The chain has TRBV6-4 and TRBJ2-3, with 7 bases matching TRBD2. Germline-derived CDR1 and CDR2 are MRHNA and SNTAGT. There are 17 residues in the CDR3. Germline trimming cut 0 bases from V and 2 bases from J; bases unmatched to any gene: 8. This CDR3 is CASSDSTSSGVTDTQYF. The CDR3 bases are TGTGCCAGCAGTGACTCGACTAGCTCGGGTGTCACAGATACGCAGTATTTT.

CDR3 sequence: CASSKIRDRIYEQYF. In DNA, the CDR3 is TGTGCCAGCAGCAAAATCCGGGACAGAATCTACGAGCAGTACTTC. The V call is TRBV21-1, the J call TRBJ2-7; whether TRBD1, the table's D call, matches the DNA was not checked. TRBV21-1 is a recognized pseudogene. This CDR3 is built from 15 residues.

This rearrangement joins TRBV5-1 to TRBJ2-7, with D tentatively TRBD2 (5 bases). V lost 5 bases, J lost 1 base, and 7 bases lay in between. CDR1 and CDR2 (germline): SGHRS, YFSETQ. This CDR3 has 12 residues. The CDR3 spells CASRRDSYEQYF. The CDR3 coding sequence is TGCGCCAGCAGGAGGGATTCCTACGAGCAGTACTTC.

The chain carries TRBV7-3 and TRBJ2-1; D is perhaps TRBD1 (5 bases). The CDR3 is 14 amino acids. Germline CDR1 is SGHTA and CDR2 is FQGTGA. V was clipped by 6 bases and J by 7 bases, with 16 bases between them. DNA of the CDR3: TGTGCCAGCAGTTTTAAGACAGAGACAAATGAGCAGTTCTTC. This encodes CASSFKTETNEQFF.

V is TRBV2 and J is TRBJ2-1; the match to TRBD2 covers 10 bases. The CDR3 has 14 amino acids. V shed 5 bases and J 3 bases; nucleotides not matched to a gene: 1. Germline-derived CDR1 and CDR2 are SNHLY and FYNNEI. The CDR3 DNA sequence: TGTGCCAGCAGTTGGACTAGCGGCTACAATGAGCAGTTCTTC. This sequence encodes CASSWTSGYNEQFF.

The chain uses TRBV7-3 and TRBJ1-4; 7 bases match TRBD1. The CDR3 is 16 amino acids. V trimming: 0 bases; J trimming: 8 bases; junction bases outside the gene matches: 9. The germline CDR1 and CDR2 sequences are SGHTA and FQGTGA. The DNA of the CDR3 is TGTGCCAGCAGCTTAACCTCGACAGGGTTGGGGGAAAAACTGTTTTTT. This codes for CASSLTSTGLGEKLFF.

This chain links TRBV14 with TRBJ2-7, with 8 bases that match TRBD2. This CDR3 has 15 amino acids. CDR1 is SGHDN, CDR2 FVKESK, per germline. The J segment lost 5 bases and the V segment lost 2 bases, leaving 8 bases of the junction unmatched. The CDR3 nucleotides read TGTGCCAGCAGCCAAATTGAGCGGGAGATCCACGAGCAGTACTTC. Translating it yields CASSQIEREIHEQYF.